Below are 21 T cell receptor beta chains sequenced from a single sample in a study of OX40 agonist ivuxolimab in advanced cancers. Repertoires were generated with immunoSEQ multiplex PCR, while TCRdb's copy carries only in-frame clones and drops some. The repertoire holds some 50,000 clones, with about nine tenths as singletons. This specimen consisted of CD4+ or CD8+ T cells sorted from blood, obtained in a trial of the OX40 agonist ivuxolimab. The receptors stem from an adult with an advanced solid tumor such as melanoma, head and neck, liver or kidney cancer.

This clone is a singleton in its sample. The J gene is TRBJ2-1, the V gene TRBV30, with D uncertain. Germline assignment: CDR1 GTSNPN and CDR2 SVGIG (reference sequence). V was shortened by 0 bases and J by 12 bases, with 12 bases between the two germline ends. The CDR3 sequence is 12 residues long. This CDR3 reads CAWSVSRYGQFF. For the CDR3, the DNA is TGTGCCTGGAGTGTTAGTCGCTATGGGCAGTTCTTC.

V gene TRBV19 combines with J gene TRBJ2-2; no firm D call. The CDR3 loop spans 20 amino acids. Germline values: CDR1 LNHDA, CDR2 SQIVND (reference sequence). Trimming pared 3 bases from V and 6 bases from J, leaving 29 bases between. CDR3 sequence (DNA): TGTGCCAGTAGTATTTTCCATGGACGGTTCGTACGGACCCGGGCCGGGGAGCTGTTTTTT. It is translated as CASSIFHGRFVRTRAGELFF.

The V and J genes are TRBV19 and TRBJ2-5; 8 bases are a match to TRBD1. This CDR3 has 15 residues. V lost 5 bases and J lost 11; bases outside the gene matches: 16. Germline assignment: CDR1 LNHDA and CDR2 SQIVND (reference sequence). The CDR3 spells CASSVGQGYRTGQYF. The CDR3 DNA reads TGTGCCAGTAGTGTTGGACAGGGTTACCGCACCGGGCAGTACTTC.

The J gene is TRBJ1-1, the V gene TRBV7-8; 10 nucleotides match TRBD1. The CDR3 runs 15 residues. Unmatched junction bases numbered 3, after V lost 1 base and J lost 4 bases. The germline CDR1 and CDR2 sequences are SGHVS and FQNEAQ. CDR3 sequence reads: CASSLGGTGVTEAFF. As DNA, the CDR3 is TGTGCCAGCAGCTTAGGAGGGACAGGGGTCACTGAAGCTTTCTTT. Looking up the rest from reference TRBV7-8 and TRBJ1-1 gives the full variable domain: GAGVSQSPRYKVAKRGQDVALRCDPISGHVSLFWYQQALGQGPEFLTYFQNEAQLDKSGLPSDRFFAERPEGSVSTLKIQRTQQEDSAVYLCASSLGGTGVTEAFFGQGTRLTVV.

The chain is built from TRBV4-3 and TRBJ2-7, with 8 bases lining up with TRBD1. The V and J ends lost 1 base and 7 bases, in that order; junction bases with no gene match: 9. CDR3 length: 15 residues. Germline loops: CDR1 LGHNA, CDR2 YSLEER. The CDR3 spells CASSQVTGGGWEQYF. In DNA, the CDR3 is TGCGCCAGCAGCCAAGTAACAGGGGGAGGATGGGAGCAGTACTTC.

As concerns this clone: Germline and junction disagree at one end, which may indicate a read error. V gene TRBV10-2 combines with J gene TRBJ1-6, with 10 bases aligning to TRBD1. The CDR3 runs 15 residues. The germline CDR1 and CDR2 sequences are WSHSY and SAAADI. In DNA, the CDR3 is TGTGCCAGCAGGGATGACAGGGGGCTGAATTCACCCCTCCACTTT. It is translated as CASRDDRGLNSPLHF.

The J gene is TRBJ2-7, the V gene TRBV7-6; 8 bases fit TRBD2. The length of the CDR3 is 14 residues. CDR1 is SGHVS, CDR2 FNYEAQ, per germline. Trimming at V came to 1 base and at J to 2 bases, leaving 1 base not matched to a gene. The CDR3 sequence is CASSLGLATYEQYF. CDR3 DNA: TGTGCCAGCAGCTTAGGACTAGCGACCTACGAGCAGTACTTC.

This clone has only one observation. The chain uses TRBV27 and TRBJ2-7; D assignment may be TRBD1 or TRBD2 (6 bases each). The germline V and J ends were trimmed by 5 bases and 5 bases, with 19 bases remaining between them. CDR1 is MNHEY, CDR2 SMNVEV, per germline (reference sequence). This CDR3 has 15 residues. The CDR3 reads CASSPGAAGRNEQYF. CDR3 bases: TGTGCCAGCAGTCCAGGGGCGGCAGGGAGGAACGAGCAGTACTTC.

The V call is TRBV6-1, the J call TRBJ1-5; TRBD1 aligns across 8 bases. Losses at the gene ends were 1 base for V and 3 bases for J; bases not matched to a gene: 11. Germline CDR1 is MNHNS and CDR2 is SASEGT. CDR3 length: 18 residues. This CDR3 is CASSEVLTGVRLNQPQHF. CDR3 sequence (DNA): TGTGCCAGCAGTGAAGTTCTGACAGGGGTTAGACTCAATCAGCCCCAGCATTTT.

The chain couples TRBV14 to TRBJ1-2, with 8 positions matching TRBD1. The J segment lost 4 bases and the V segment lost 0 bases, leaving 4 bases of the junction unmatched. This CDR3 contains 15 residues. Germline lookup yields CDR1 SGHDN and CDR2 FVKESK. CDR3 bases: TGTGCCAGCAGCCAAGATCTGGACAGGGCCTATGGCTACACCTTC. Translated: CASSQDLDRAYGYTF.

J is TRBJ1-2 and V is TRBV18; TRBD1 aligns across 7 bases. Germline lookup yields CDR1 KGHSH and CDR2 LQKENI. With 0 bases clipped from V and 8 bases from J, the junction kept 9 bases outside the gene matches. The CDR3 has 15 residues. CDR3 sequence: CASSPPPPDREGYTF. The CDR3 bases are TGTGCCAGCTCACCACCCCCCCCCGACAGGGAAGGCTACACCTTC.

The CDR3, as DNA: TGTGCCAGCACCTTTAGCAGGGGCTCTGGGGCCAACGTCCTGACTTTC. This codes for CASTFSRGSGANVLTF. The gene calls are TRBV7-9 and TRBJ2-6, with D possibly TRBD1 on 6 matching bases. Germline CDR1 and CDR2: SEHNR and FQNEAQ (reference sequence). V lost 7 bases to trimming and J lost 0 bases, with 13 bases between them. CDR3 length: 16 residues.

This sequence joins TRBV10-2 and TRBJ1-5; no reliable D call. From germline, CDR1 is WSHSY and CDR2 SAAADI. CDR3 length equals 14 residues. V gave up 8 bases and J gave up 1 base, with 12 bases separating them. CDR3 sequence (DNA): TGCGCCAGCGGGGAGCCAGCGAGCAATCAGCCCCAGCATTTT. Protein sequence: CASGEPASNQPQHF.

V gene TRBV7-8 combines with J gene TRBJ2-7; 8 bases fit TRBD2. The CDR3 has 15 amino acids. Germline values: CDR1 SGHVS, CDR2 FQNEAQ. The trim removed 7 bases at V and 4 bases at J, leaving 12 bases unmatched. The CDR3 nucleotides read TGTGCCAGCACCCCGTTCCTGAGCGGGAGATACGAGCAGTACTTC. Translating gives CASTPFLSGRYEQYF.

The V call is TRBV19, the J call TRBJ2-7; D is unresolved. The V gene lost 3 bases and the J gene lost 5 bases, with 11 bases spanning the gap. CDR3 size: 13 residues. CDR1 and CDR2 (germline): LNHDA, SQIVND (reference sequence). CDR3 bases: TGTGCCAGTAGTATCCCGACACTCCACGAGCAGTACTTC. Amino acid sequence: CASSIPTLHEQYF.

The V call is TRBV30, the J call TRBJ2-3, with 11 bases that match TRBD2. The CDR3 spans 16 residues. CDR1 is GTSNPN, CDR2 SVGIG, per germline (reference sequence). V gave up 0 bases and J gave up 6 bases; unmatched junction bases: 8. The CDR3 region is CAWSVGLAGGPDTQYF. The DNA of the CDR3 is TGTGCCTGGAGTGTAGGGTTAGCGGGAGGGCCTGATACGCAGTATTTT.

The chain joins TRBV5-4 to TRBJ2-1, with 8 bases lining up with TRBD2. The CDR3 consists of 13 residues. The germline CDR1 and CDR2 sequences are SGHNT and YYREEE (reference sequence). V lost 4 bases and J lost 10; bases outside the gene matches: 7. The CDR3 region is CASSPPGGNEQFF. The CDR3 bases are TGTGCCAGCAGCCCTCCGGGAGGGAACGAGCAGTTCTTC.

The V and J genes are TRBV12-5 and TRBJ2-7, with TRBD2 as a possible D gene (5 bases). This CDR3 has 12 residues. Trimming stripped 0 bases from V and 6 bases from J, with 6 bases between. Germline V gene sequence: CDR1 LGHNT, CDR2 FRNRAP. CDR3 DNA: TGTGCTAGTGGTTTGGTAGGACTCGAGCAGTACTTC. Encoded protein: CASGLVGLEQYF.

In the case of this clone: The junction departs from germline at one end; a sequencing error may be responsible. The chain couples TRBV5-4 to TRBJ1-2; D gene uncertain. Germline loops: CDR1 SGHNT, CDR2 YYREEE (reference sequence). The length of the CDR3 is 13 residues. The CDR3 DNA follows: TGTGCCAGCAGCTTGGAGCCAGACAATGGATACACCTTC. This gives the protein CASSLEPDNGYTF.

The chain links TRBV14 to TRBJ2-7; D possibly corresponds to TRBD2 (6 bases). Trimming took off 10 bases at V and 7 bases at J, with 29 bases between the two ends. In germline, CDR1 is SGHDN, CDR2 FVKESK. The CDR3 runs to 16 residues. The CDR3 here is CATKSQEFRGGGEQYF. CDR3 DNA: TGTGCCACCAAGTCCCAGGAGTTTAGGGGAGGAGGAGAGCAGTACTTC.

The chain joins TRBV7-6 to TRBJ2-2, with D possibly matching TRBD2 (6 bases). Germline loops: CDR1 SGHVS, CDR2 FNYEAQ. The CDR3 has 15 amino acids. V lost 4 bases and J lost 3, with 12 bases in between. The CDR3 DNA reads TGTGCCAGCAGCTATGGACTAACCCACACCGGGGAGCTGTTTTTT. Amino acids: CASSYGLTHTGELFF.